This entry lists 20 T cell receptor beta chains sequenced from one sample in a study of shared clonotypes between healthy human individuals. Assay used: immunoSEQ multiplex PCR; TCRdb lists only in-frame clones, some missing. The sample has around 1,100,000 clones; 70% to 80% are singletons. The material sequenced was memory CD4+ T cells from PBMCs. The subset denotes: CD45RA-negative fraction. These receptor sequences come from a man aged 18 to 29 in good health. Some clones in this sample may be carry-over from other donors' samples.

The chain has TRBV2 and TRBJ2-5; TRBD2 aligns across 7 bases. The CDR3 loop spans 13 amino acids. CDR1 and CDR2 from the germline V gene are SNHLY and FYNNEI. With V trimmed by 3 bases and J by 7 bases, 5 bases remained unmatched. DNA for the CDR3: TGTGCCAGCAGTGACATTGGGGGGGGGACCCAGTACTTC. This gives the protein CASSDIGGGTQYF.

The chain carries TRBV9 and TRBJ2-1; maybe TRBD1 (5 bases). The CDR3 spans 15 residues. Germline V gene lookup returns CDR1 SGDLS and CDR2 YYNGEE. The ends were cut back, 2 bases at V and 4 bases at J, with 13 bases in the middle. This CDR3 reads CASSVGQGTYNEQFF. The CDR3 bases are TGTGCCAGCAGCGTGGGGCAGGGAACTTACAATGAGCAGTTCTTC.

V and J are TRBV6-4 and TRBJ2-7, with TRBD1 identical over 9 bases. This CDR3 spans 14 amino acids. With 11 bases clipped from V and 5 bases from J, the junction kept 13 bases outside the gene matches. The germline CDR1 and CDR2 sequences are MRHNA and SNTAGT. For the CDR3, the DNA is TGTGCCGTCCGCCCTGGGACAGGGCAGGACGAGCAGTACTTC. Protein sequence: CAVRPGTGQDEQYF.

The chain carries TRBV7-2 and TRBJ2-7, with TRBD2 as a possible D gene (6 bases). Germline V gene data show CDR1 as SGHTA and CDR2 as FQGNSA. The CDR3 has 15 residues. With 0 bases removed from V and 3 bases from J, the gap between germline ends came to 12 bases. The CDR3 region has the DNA TGTGCCAGCAGCTTAGCGGGAGGACCCTACTACGAGCAGTACTTC. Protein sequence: CASSLAGGPYYEQYF. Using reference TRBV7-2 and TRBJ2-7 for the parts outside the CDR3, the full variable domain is GAGVSQSPSNKVTEKGKDVELRCDPISGHTALYWYRQSLGQGLEFLIYFQGNSAPDKSGLPSDRFSAERTGGSVSTLTIQRTQQEDSAVYLCASSLAGGPYYEQYFGPGTRLTVT.

CDR3: CASSSGDRGHYGYTF. The CDR3 DNA is TGTGCCAGCAGTTCCGGGGACAGGGGTCACTATGGCTACACCTTC. The chain is built from TRBV6-5 and TRBJ1-2; 10 bases are a match to TRBD1. The junction had 5 bases not matched to a gene; V was cut back by 4 bases and J by 3 bases. CDR1 is MNHEY and CDR2 is SVGAGI in the germline V gene. The CDR3 is 15 residues long.

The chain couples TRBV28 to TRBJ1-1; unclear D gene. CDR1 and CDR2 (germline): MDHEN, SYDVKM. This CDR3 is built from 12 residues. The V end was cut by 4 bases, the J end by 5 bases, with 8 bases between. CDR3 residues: CASSWLRTEAFF. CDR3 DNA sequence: TGTGCCAGCAGTTGGCTAAGGACTGAAGCTTTCTTT.

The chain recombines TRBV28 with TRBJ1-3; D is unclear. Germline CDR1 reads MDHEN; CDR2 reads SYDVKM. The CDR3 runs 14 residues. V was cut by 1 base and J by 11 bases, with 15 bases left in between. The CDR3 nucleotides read TGTGCCAGCAGTTTATCTACCCGTCCGATGCCCATATATTTT. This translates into CASSLSTRPMPIYF.

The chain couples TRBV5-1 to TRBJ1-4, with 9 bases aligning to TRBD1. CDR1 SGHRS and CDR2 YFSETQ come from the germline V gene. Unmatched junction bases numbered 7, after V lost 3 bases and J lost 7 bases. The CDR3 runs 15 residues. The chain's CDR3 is CASSSTGGPAEKLFF. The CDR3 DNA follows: TGCGCCAGCAGCTCTACAGGGGGCCCGGCTGAAAAACTGTTTTTT.

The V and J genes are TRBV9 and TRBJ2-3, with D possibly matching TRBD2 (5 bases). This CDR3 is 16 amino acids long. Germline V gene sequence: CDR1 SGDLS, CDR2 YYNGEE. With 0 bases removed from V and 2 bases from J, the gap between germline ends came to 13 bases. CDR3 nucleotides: TGTGCCAGCAGCGTAGCTGGGGAGCTTAACACAGATACGCAGTATTTT. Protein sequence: CASSVAGELNTDTQYF.

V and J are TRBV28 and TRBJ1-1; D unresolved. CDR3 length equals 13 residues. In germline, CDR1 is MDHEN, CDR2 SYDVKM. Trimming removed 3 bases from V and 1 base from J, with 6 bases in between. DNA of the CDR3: TGTGCCAGCAGTTTGAAGGGGAACACTGAAGCTTTCTTT. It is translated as CASSLKGNTEAFF.

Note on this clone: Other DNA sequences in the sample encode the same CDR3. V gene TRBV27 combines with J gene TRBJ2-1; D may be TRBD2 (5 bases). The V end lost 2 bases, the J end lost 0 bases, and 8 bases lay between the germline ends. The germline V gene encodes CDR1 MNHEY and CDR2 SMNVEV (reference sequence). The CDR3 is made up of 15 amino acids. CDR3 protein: CASSLLGSSYNEQFF. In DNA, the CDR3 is TGTGCCAGCAGTTTACTAGGGAGCTCCTACAATGAGCAGTTCTTC.

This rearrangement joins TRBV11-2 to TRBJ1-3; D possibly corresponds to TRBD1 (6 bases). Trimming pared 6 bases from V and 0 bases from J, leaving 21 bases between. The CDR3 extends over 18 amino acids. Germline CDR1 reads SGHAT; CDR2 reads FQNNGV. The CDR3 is CASRTAEDRFSSGNTIYF. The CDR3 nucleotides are TGTGCCAGCAGGACGGCTGAGGACAGATTTAGCTCTGGAAACACCATATATTTT.

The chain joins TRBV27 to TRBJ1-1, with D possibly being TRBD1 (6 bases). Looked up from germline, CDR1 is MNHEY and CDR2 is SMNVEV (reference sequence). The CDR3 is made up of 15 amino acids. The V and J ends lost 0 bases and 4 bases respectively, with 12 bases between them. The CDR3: CASSLSGPQGTEAFF. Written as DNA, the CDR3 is TGTGCCAGCAGTTTATCGGGGCCACAGGGCACTGAAGCTTTCTTT.

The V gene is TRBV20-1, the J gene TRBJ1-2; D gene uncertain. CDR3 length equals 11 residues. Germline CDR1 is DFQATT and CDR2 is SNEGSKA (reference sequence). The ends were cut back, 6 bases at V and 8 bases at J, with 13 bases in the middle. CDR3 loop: CSAYRTYGYTF. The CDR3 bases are TGCAGTGCCTACCGGACGTACGGCTACACCTTC.

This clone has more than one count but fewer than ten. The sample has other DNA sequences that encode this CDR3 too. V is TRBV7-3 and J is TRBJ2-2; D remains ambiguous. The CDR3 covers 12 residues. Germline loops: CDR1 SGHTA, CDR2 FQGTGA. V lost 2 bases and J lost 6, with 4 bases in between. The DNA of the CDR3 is TGTGCCAGCAGCTTACCTCCCGGGGAGCTGTTTTTT. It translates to CASSLPPGELFF. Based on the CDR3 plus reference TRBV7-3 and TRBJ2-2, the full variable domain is GAGVSQTPSNKVTEKGKYVELRCDPISGHTALYWYRQSLGQGPEFLIYFQGTGAADDSGLPNDRFFAVRPEGSVSTLKIQRTERGDSAVYLCASSLPPGELFFGEGSRLTVL.

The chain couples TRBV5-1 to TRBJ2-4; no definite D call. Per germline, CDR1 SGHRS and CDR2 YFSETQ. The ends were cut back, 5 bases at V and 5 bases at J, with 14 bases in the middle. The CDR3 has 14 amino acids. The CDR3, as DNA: TGCGCCAGCAGTCTCGCGCAAATGGAAAACATTCAGTACTTC. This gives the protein CASSLAQMENIQYF.

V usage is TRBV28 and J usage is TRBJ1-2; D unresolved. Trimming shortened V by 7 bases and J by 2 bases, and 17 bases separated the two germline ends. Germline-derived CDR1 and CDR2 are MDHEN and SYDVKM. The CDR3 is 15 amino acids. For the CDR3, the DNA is TGTGCCAGCAAGTCGGACCGCGGATTCAACTATGGCTACACCTTC. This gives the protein CASKSDRGFNYGYTF.

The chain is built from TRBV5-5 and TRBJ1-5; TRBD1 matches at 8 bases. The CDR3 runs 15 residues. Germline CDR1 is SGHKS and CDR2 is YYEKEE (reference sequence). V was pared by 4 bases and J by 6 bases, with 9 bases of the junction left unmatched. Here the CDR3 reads CASSDRDRSGQPQHF. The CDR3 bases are TGTGCCAGCAGCGACCGGGACAGGAGTGGTCAGCCCCAGCATTTT.

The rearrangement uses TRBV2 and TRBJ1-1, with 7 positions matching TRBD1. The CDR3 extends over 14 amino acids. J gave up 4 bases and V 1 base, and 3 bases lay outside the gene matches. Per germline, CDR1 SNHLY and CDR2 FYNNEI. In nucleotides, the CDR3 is TGTGCCAGCAGTGAAGACAGGGGTGGCACTGAAGCTTTCTTT. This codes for CASSEDRGGTEAFF.

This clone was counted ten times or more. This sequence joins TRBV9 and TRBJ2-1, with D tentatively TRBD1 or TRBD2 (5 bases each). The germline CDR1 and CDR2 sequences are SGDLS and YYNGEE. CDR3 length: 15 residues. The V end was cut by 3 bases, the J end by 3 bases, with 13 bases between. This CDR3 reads CASSAGASSYNEQFF. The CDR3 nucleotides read TGTGCCAGCAGCGCCGGGGCTTCAAGCTACAATGAGCAGTTCTTC.